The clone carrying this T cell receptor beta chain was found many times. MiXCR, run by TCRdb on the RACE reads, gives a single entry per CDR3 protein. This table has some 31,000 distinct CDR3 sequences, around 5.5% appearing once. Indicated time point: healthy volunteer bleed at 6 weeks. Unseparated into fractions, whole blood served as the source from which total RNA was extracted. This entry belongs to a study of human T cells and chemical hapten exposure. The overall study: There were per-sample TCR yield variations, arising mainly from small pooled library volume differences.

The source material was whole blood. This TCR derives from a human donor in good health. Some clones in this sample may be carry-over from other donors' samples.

This CDR3 is CSVVESPNTEAFF. In nucleotides, the CDR3 is TGCAGCGTTGTGGAGAGTCCGAACACTGAAGCTTTCTTT. The V call is TRBV29-1, the J call TRBJ1-1; D is unresolved. Germline V gives CDR1 SQVTM, CDR2 ANQGSEA. V lost 4 bases to trimming and J lost 1 base, with 10 bases between them. The CDR3 covers 13 residues.